This entry lists 27 T cell receptor beta chains sequenced from one sample in a study of human T cells and chemical hapten exposure. The time point here: patch test 3, about 24 weeks after DPC sensitization. Treatment described: therapeutic diphenylcyclopropenone sensitization with weekly scalp DPC. From the RACE reads, TCRdb called clonotypes with MiXCR, one entry per CDR3 protein. The sample yields tens of thousands of distinct CDR3 sequences, over 8.5% seen once. Material: whole blood, obtained in connection with sensitization to the hapten diphenylcyclopropenone (DPC). The receptors were gathered from a woman in her fifties or sixties with alopecia areata. Some clones in this sample may be carry-over from other donors' samples.

This clonotype was seen more than once but under ten times. V and J are TRBV18 and TRBJ1-4, with a weak D call TRBD1 (5 bases). The CDR3 length is 16 residues. V lost 3 bases to trimming and J lost 0 bases, with 11 bases between them. Germline V gene sequence: CDR1 KGHSH, CDR2 LQKENI. Written as DNA, the CDR3 is TGTGCCAGCTCACCGGGACCCTCTGCAACTAATGAAAAACTGTTTTTT. It translates to CASSPGPSATNEKLFF.

This clonotype was detected many times. The chain has TRBV29-1 and TRBJ2-3; D gene uncertain. The V end lost 5 bases, the J end lost 4 bases, and 7 bases lay between the germline ends. Per the germline V gene, CDR1 is SQVTM and CDR2 is ANQGSEA. The CDR3 totals 11 residues. This chain's CDR3 is CSVPSADTQYF. The CDR3 DNA sequence: TGCAGCGTTCCCAGCGCAGATACGCAGTATTTT.

This clonotype was seen a few times. The chain recombines TRBV5-1 with TRBJ1-5; D possibly corresponds to TRBD1 (6 bases). CDR1 SGHRS and CDR2 YFSETQ come from the germline V gene. V was trimmed by 4 bases and J by 6 bases, leaving 14 bases between them. The CDR3 totals 14 residues. Here the CDR3 reads CASSPTTGTQPQHF. In DNA form, the CDR3 reads TGCGCCAGCAGCCCGACTACAGGGACTCAGCCCCAGCATTTT.

This chain joins TRBV20-1 and TRBJ2-2; TRBD1 might be the D (5 bases). The CDR3 has 14 amino acids. Trimming cost V 5 bases and J 0 bases, with 10 bases left between them. The germline V gene has CDR1 DFQATT and CDR2 SNEGSKA (reference sequence). The CDR3 sequence is CSARQIANTGELFF. In DNA, the CDR3 is TGCAGTGCTCGACAGATCGCGAACACCGGGGAGCTGTTTTTT.

This clonotype was seen ten or more times. The J gene is TRBJ1-1, the V gene TRBV18; no definite D call. Germline-derived CDR1 and CDR2 are KGHSH and LQKENI. The V gene lost 3 bases and the J gene lost 1 base, with 6 bases spanning the gap. The CDR3 runs to 13 residues. CDR3 nucleotide sequence: TGTGCCAGCTCACCGGGCCGGAACACTGAAGCTTTCTTT. Its translation: CASSPGRNTEAFF.

This clonotype occurred many times. The J gene is TRBJ2-7, the V gene TRBV2; TRBD2 might be the D (5 bases). The germline V and J ends were trimmed by 6 bases and 0 bases, with 6 bases remaining between them. CDR1 is SNHLY and CDR2 is FYNNEI in the germline V gene. The CDR3 has 12 residues. DNA of the CDR3: TGTGCCAGCAGGGGAGTCTCCTACGAGCAGTACTTC. Protein sequence: CASRGVSYEQYF.

The rearrangement uses TRBV7-8 and TRBJ2-5, with D possibly TRBD1 on 6 matching bases. CDR1 is SGHVS and CDR2 is FQNEAQ in the germline V gene. The germline V and J ends were trimmed by 3 bases and 2 bases, with 13 bases remaining between them. The CDR3 is 15 residues long. CDR3 bases: TGTGCCAGCAGCTTTTTGGGGGCGGTACAAGAGACCCAGTACTTC. It encodes CASSFLGAVQETQYF.

This clonotype was found a few times. The rearrangement joins TRBV4-2 to TRBJ2-5, with D unresolved. The CDR3 is 13 residues long. The V gene's germline CDR1 is LGHNA and CDR2 YNFKEQ. V was pared by 8 bases and J by 4 bases, with 14 bases between. The CDR3 DNA follows: TGTGCCAGCTGTCCCCGGCTGGGAGAGACCCAGTACTTC. Translating gives CASCPRLGETQYF.

This clonotype was seen at least ten times. This sequence joins TRBV4-3 and TRBJ2-3, with a tentative D call TRBD1 (5 bases). The CDR3 spans 16 residues. The V end lost 1 base, the J end lost 0 bases, and 11 bases lay between the germline ends. Germline V gives CDR1 LGHNA, CDR2 YSLEER. The CDR3 protein is CASSQGSGISTDTQYF. CDR3 DNA sequence: TGCGCCAGCAGCCAAGGCTCAGGGATCAGCACAGATACGCAGTATTTT.

This clonotype has at least ten counts. The rearrangement joins TRBV6-6 to TRBJ2-2; 7 bases line up with TRBD1. The CDR3 spans 16 residues. The germline V gene has CDR1 MNHNY and CDR2 SVGAGI (reference sequence). After removal of 0 bases from V and 4 bases from J, the junction contained 5 bases not matched to a gene. The CDR3 loop is CASSYSTGTATGELFF. CDR3 nucleotides: TGTGCCAGCAGTTACTCGACGGGGACAGCCACCGGGGAGCTGTTTTTT.

This clonotype was picked up a small number of times. The chain employs TRBV7-2 and TRBJ2-1, with a possible D match to TRBD2 (5 bases). Per the germline V gene, CDR1 is SGHTA and CDR2 is FQGNSA. This CDR3 is built from 13 residues. Trimming cost V 4 bases and J 7 bases, with 11 bases left between them. CDR3 sequence (DNA): TGTGCCAGCAGCTCCGAGCGGAGGAATGAGCAGTTCTTC. This translates into CASSSERRNEQFF.

In its sample, this clonotype was seen many times. The chain's CDR3 is CASSPIAGASPKGSYNEQFF. CDR3 in DNA: TGTGCCAGCAGCCCGATAGCGGGAGCCAGCCCCAAGGGCTCCTACAATGAGCAGTTCTTC. The chain joins TRBV7-9 to TRBJ2-1; TRBD2 aligns across 9 bases. The CDR3 extends over 20 amino acids. Germline V lookup: CDR1 SEHNR, CDR2 FQNEAQ (reference sequence). Germline trimming cut 5 bases from V and 0 bases from J; bases unmatched to any gene: 17.

The chain couples TRBV20-1 to TRBJ2-7; D possibly matches TRBD1 or TRBD2 (5 bases each). V was trimmed by 3 bases and J by 0 bases, leaving 15 bases between them. The germline V gene has CDR1 DFQATT and CDR2 SNEGSKA (reference sequence). This CDR3 has 15 amino acids. The CDR3 DNA follows: TGCAGTGCTAGCGATGGGGGAAGGAGCTCCTACGAGCAGTACTTC. It translates to CSASDGGRSSYEQYF.

This chain connects TRBV7-9 to TRBJ2-7, with unresolved D. The V end was cut by 5 bases, the J end by 1 base, with 9 bases between. Per the germline V gene, CDR1 is SEHNR and CDR2 is FQNEAQ (reference sequence). The CDR3 covers 13 residues. The CDR3 reads CASSQQPSYEQYF. CDR3 DNA: TGTGCCAGCAGCCAACAGCCTTCCTACGAGCAGTACTTC.

This clonotype appeared a few times. This chain joins TRBV21-1 and TRBJ2-4; the table gives TRBD1 as D, unverified against the DNA. TRBV21-1 represents a pseudogene. The CDR3 is 17 amino acids. CDR3 sequence reads: CASSSPERILAKNIQYF. CDR3 sequence (DNA): TGTGCCAGCAGCAGCCCTGAACGTATTCTAGCCAAAAACATTCAGTACTTC.

The chain employs TRBV12-3 or TRBV12-4 and TRBJ1-5, with D unclear. This CDR3 is built from 13 residues. V lost 7 bases to trimming and J lost 5 bases, with 12 bases between them. The CDR3 sequence: CASTMYTDQPQHF. CDR3 DNA sequence: TGTGCCAGCACCATGTACACCGATCAGCCCCAGCATTTT.

This clonotype showed up just a few times. The chain has TRBV9 and TRBJ2-2; maybe TRBD1 (5 bases). From germline, CDR1 is SGDLS and CDR2 YYNGEE. The length of the CDR3 is 13 residues. The germline V and J ends were trimmed by 0 bases and 6 bases, with 6 bases remaining between them. The CDR3 here is CASSVGRAGELFF. CDR3 DNA: TGTGCCAGCAGCGTAGGCAGGGCCGGGGAGCTGTTTTTT.

This chain joins TRBV5-4 and TRBJ1-2; 7 bases line up with TRBD1. The CDR3 covers 15 residues. The germline gives CDR1 SGHNT, CDR2 YYREEE (reference sequence). Germline trimming cut 2 bases from V and 5 bases from J; bases unmatched to any gene: 9. As DNA, the CDR3 is TGTGCCAGCAGCTTCAGACAGGGTGATCCTTATGGCTACACCTTC. This encodes CASSFRQGDPYGYTF.

This clonotype was found a few times. The chain links TRBV29-1 to TRBJ1-1, with TRBD1 as a possible D gene (6 bases). V lost 6 bases, J lost 2 bases, and 13 bases lay in between. The CDR3 has 13 amino acids. Germline V gene sequence: CDR1 SQVTM, CDR2 ANQGSEA. The CDR3 nucleotides read TGCAGCGTCCGACAGGCCTATAACACTGAAGCTTTCTTT. Protein product: CSVRQAYNTEAFF.

This clonotype was seen a few times. This chain uses TRBV7-9 with TRBJ1-1; D unresolved. The CDR3 runs to 15 residues. Looked up from germline, CDR1 is SEHNR and CDR2 is FQNEAQ (reference sequence). Trimming took off 7 bases at V and 1 base at J, with 16 bases between the two ends. CDR3 loop: CASTSGSRRNTEAFF. CDR3 in DNA: TGTGCCAGCACTTCCGGCTCAAGACGGAACACTGAAGCTTTCTTT.

In this sample, this clonotype turned up a few times. This rearrangement joins TRBV2 to TRBJ2-3; possible D gene TRBD1, 6 bases. The germline CDR1 and CDR2 sequences are SNHLY and FYNNEI. The V end lost 8 bases, the J end lost 1 base, and 13 bases lay between the germline ends. The CDR3 extends over 14 amino acids. The CDR3 nucleotides read TGTGCCAGCGGACAGACAACCGGCACAGATACGCAGTATTTT. It is translated as CASGQTTGTDTQYF.

This clonotype was observed a handful of times. This sequence joins TRBV15 and TRBJ2-7; 7 bases map to TRBD1. The J segment lost 5 bases and the V segment lost 3 bases, leaving 7 bases of the junction unmatched. The germline gives CDR1 LNHNV, CDR2 YYDKDF (reference sequence). The CDR3 loop spans 14 amino acids. CDR3: CATSRMDRSHEQYF. In nucleotides, the CDR3 is TGTGCCACCAGCAGGATGGACAGGTCCCACGAGCAGTACTTC.

CDR3 coding DNA: TGTGCCAGCACCAGGGGGGGTGAGTGGACTGAAGCTTTCTTT. This codes for CASTRGGEWTEAFF. V and J are TRBV21-1 and TRBJ1-1; whether TRBD1, the table's D call, matches the DNA was not checked. TRBV21-1 is deemed a pseudogene. The CDR3 spans 14 residues.

This clonotype was observed at least ten times. This sequence joins TRBV7-2 and TRBJ1-6, with D tentatively TRBD1 (6 bases). The CDR3 covers 19 residues. V lost 2 bases and J 0 bases, leaving 17 bases between the germline ends. The V gene's germline CDR1 is SGHTA and CDR2 FQGNSA. CDR3 loop: CASSLRSGETGSYNSPLHF. Here the CDR3 DNA reads TGTGCCAGCAGCTTAAGGAGTGGGGAGACAGGCTCCTATAATTCACCCCTCCACTTT.

This clonotype was observed a few times. The V call is TRBV20-1, the J call TRBJ2-7; the match to TRBD2 covers 7 bases. J was trimmed by 0 bases and V by 6 bases; bases with no gene match: 5. This CDR3 is built from 13 residues. Per germline, CDR1 DFQATT and CDR2 SNEGSKA (reference sequence). DNA for the CDR3: TGCAGTGCAGCAGCGGGGAGCTCCTACGAGCAGTACTTC. Translation: CSAAAGSSYEQYF.

Points on this clonotype: A read error is possible here, since a much larger clone lies one base away. This chain connects TRBV11-2 to TRBJ1-1, with a possible D match to TRBD1 (5 bases). The germline CDR1 and CDR2 sequences are SGHAT and FQNNGV. The CDR3 spans 14 residues. The CDR3 protein is CVSSRLGGPQEAFF. As DNA, the CDR3 is TGTGTCAGCAGCCGATTGGGGGGACCTCAGGAAGCTTTCTTT. Supplemented by reference TRBV11-2 and TRBJ1-1, the full variable domain reads EAGVAQSPRYKIIEKRQSVAFWCNPISGHATLYWYQQILGQGPKLLIQFQNNGVVDDSQLPKDRFSAERLKGVDSTLKIQPAKLEDSAVYLCVSSRLGGPQEAFFGQGTRLTVV.

This chain connects TRBV7-9 to TRBJ2-3; D not certain. This CDR3 comprises 14 residues. The germline V gene encodes CDR1 SEHNR and CDR2 FQNEAQ (reference sequence). V was shortened by 5 bases and J by 0 bases, with 9 bases between the two germline ends. For the CDR3, the DNA is TGTGCCAGCAGCCGCTTAATTAGCACAGATACGCAGTATTTT. Residues: CASSRLISTDTQYF. Supplemented by reference TRBV7-9 and TRBJ2-3, the full variable domain reads DTGVSQNPRHKITKRGQNVTFRCDPISEHNRLYWYRQTLGQGPEFLTYFQNEAQLEKSRLLSDRFSAERPKGSFSTLEIQRTEQGDSAMYLCASSRLISTDTQYFGPGTRLTVL.